One and the same sample provided the 10 T cell receptor beta chains below, sequenced in a study of cytomegalovirus exposure and HLA in healthy donors. A multiplex PCR was run with 60 Vbeta primers and 13 Jbeta primers. Clones were read by immunoSEQ multiplex PCR, and TCRdb kept only the in-frame ones, dropping some. This sample has around 150,000 clones, with around 80% found just once. The sequenced sample consisted of PBMCs. These receptors all come from a man aged 25-40 years in good health and CMV-seronegative.

V and J are TRBV6-6 and TRBJ2-2; D unclear. The CDR3 is made up of 13 amino acids. V lost 7 bases to trimming and J lost 6 bases, with 12 bases between them. CDR1 is MNHNY, CDR2 SVGAGI, per germline (reference sequence). Here the CDR3 DNA reads TGTGCCAGCACCCTGCCCCTACCCGGGGAGCTGTTTTTT. Translating it yields CASTLPLPGELFF.

The chain couples TRBV6-1 to TRBJ1-4; D is possibly TRBD1 (5 bases). V lost 11 bases and J lost 2, with 18 bases in between. CDR1 and CDR2 (germline): MNHNS, SASEGT. The CDR3 has 15 amino acids. In DNA form, the CDR3 reads TGTGCCCATACCGAAGGGGCAGCTACTAATGAAAAACTGTTTTTT. It translates to CAHTEGAATNEKLFF.

This clone has only one observation. CDR3 in amino acids: CASSPSGTREDTQYF. CDR3 sequence (DNA): TGTGCCAGCAGCCCATCCGGGACAAGGGAAGATACGCAGTATTTT. The gene calls are TRBV13 and TRBJ2-3; D possibly corresponds to TRBD1 (6 bases). The V end was cut by 5 bases, the J end by 5 bases, with 17 bases between. The CDR3 totals 15 residues. CDR1 is PRHDT and CDR2 is FYEKMQ in the germline V gene (reference sequence).

The chain carries TRBV2 and TRBJ1-3; D is undetermined. V gave up 4 bases and J gave up 0 bases, with 13 bases separating them. Germline V gene sequence: CDR1 SNHLY, CDR2 FYNNEI. The CDR3 spans 16 residues. The CDR3 nucleotides are TGTGCCAGCAGTGTACGTGAGGGCATCTCTGGAAACACCATATATTTT. This encodes CASSVREGISGNTIYF.

This clone was counted a single time. The rearrangement joins TRBV7-7 to TRBJ2-7, with D tentatively TRBD2 (6 bases). The CDR3 extends over 15 amino acids. Germline V CDR1 and CDR2: SSHAT, FNYEAQ (reference sequence). Between the trimmed V and J ends, which lost 5 bases and 3 bases, there was a span of 17 bases. CDR3 sequence reads: CASSPKEGIRYEQYF. The DNA for the CDR3 is TGTGCCAGCAGCCCAAAGGAGGGGATCCGCTACGAGCAGTACTTC. The full variable domain, in which reference TRBV7-7 and TRBJ2-7 provide the parts outside the CDR3, is GAGVSQSPRYKVTKRGQDVTLRCDPISSHATLYWYQQALGQGPEFLTYFNYEAQPDKSGLPSDRFSAERPEGSISTLTIQRTEQRDSAMYRCASSPKEGIRYEQYFGPGTRLTVT.

The chain carries TRBV5-1 and TRBJ2-1; 8 bases align to TRBD1. Trimming removed 5 bases from V and 9 bases from J; junction bases left unmatched: 4. The CDR3 runs to 12 residues. Germline V gene data show CDR1 as SGHRS and CDR2 as YFSETQ. The CDR3 region has the DNA TGCGCCAGCAGGCTACAGGGGGGTGAGCAGTTCTTC. Amino acids: CASRLQGGEQFF. Using reference TRBV5-1 and TRBJ2-1 for the parts outside the CDR3, the full variable domain is KAGVTQTPRYLIKTRGQQVTLSCSPISGHRSVSWYQQTPGQGLQFLFEYFSETQRNKGNFPGRFSGRQFSNSRSEMNVSTLELGDSALYLCASRLQGGEQFFGPGTRLTVL.

The CDR3 reads CASSPSLAGSYEQYF. CDR3 nucleotides: TGCGCCAGCAGCCCCTCATTAGCGGGATCCTACGAGCAGTACTTC. This chain links TRBV10-1 with TRBJ2-7; 8 nucleotides line up with TRBD2. The CDR3 is made up of 15 amino acids. CDR1 is WNHNN, CDR2 SYGVQD, per germline (reference sequence). The ends lost 6 bases at V and 1 base at J; junction bases unmatched: 8.

This clone was seen a handful of times. This rearrangement joins TRBV4-1 to TRBJ2-1, with a tentative D call TRBD1 (5 bases). The length of the CDR3 is 13 residues. Looked up from germline, CDR1 is MGHRA and CDR2 is YSYEKL. V shed 0 bases and J shed 8 bases, with 8 bases lying between them. Written as DNA, the CDR3 is TGCGCCAGCAGCCAAGATCAGGGTTATGAGCAGTTCTTC. Translation gives CASSQDQGYEQFF.

This clone was seen a handful of times. The V and J genes are TRBV30 and TRBJ2-7; TRBD1 matches at 9 bases. Per germline, CDR1 GTSNPN and CDR2 SVGIG (reference sequence). The V and J ends lost 4 bases and 5 bases, in that order; junction bases with no gene match: 12. CDR3 length: 15 amino acids. CDR3 residues: CAWTAGTGFVHEQYF. As DNA, the CDR3 is TGTGCCTGGACCGCGGGGACAGGGTTTGTCCACGAGCAGTACTTC.

V is TRBV10-3 and J is TRBJ2-5; D perhaps matches TRBD1 (5 bases). Germline CDR1 and CDR2: ENHRY and SYGVKD. The CDR3 spans 13 residues. Trimming removed 10 bases at V and 1 base at J, with 13 bases between. CDR3 loop: CATGSRAQETQYF. CDR3 DNA sequence: TGTGCCACCGGAAGCAGGGCCCAAGAGACCCAGTACTTC.